This T cell receptor beta chain was obtained from a study of radiotherapy plus CTLA-4 blockade in lung cancer. The method was immunoSEQ multiplex PCR; TCRdb's version includes in-frame clones alone and lacks a portion of them. The profile shows 90,000 to 150,000 clones, approximately 80% of them singletons. The CDR3 totals 15 residues. Germline V gives CDR1 MNHNS, CDR2 SASEGT. Trimming took 1 base from V and 5 from J; bases not matched to a gene: 6. The sequence derives from a human donor with non-small cell lung cancer who had a partial response to radiotherapy plus ipilimumab. This rearrangement joins TRBV6-1 to TRBJ2-5; 8 nucleotides align to TRBD1. Sequences were derived from peripheral blood, sampled from a patient treated with radiotherapy plus ipilimumab. CDR3 sequence reads: CASSEGAGGSETQYF. The CDR3 DNA follows: TGTGCCAGCAGTGAAGGTGCAGGGGGCTCGGAGACCCAGTACTTC.